This T cell receptor beta chain was retrieved from a study of blood T cell repertoires in COVID-19. Study at large: The United States, Italy and Spain provided the acute and convalescent COVID-19 samples. T cells, B-cell-depleted T cells, or PBMCs provided the cDNA or gDNA that served as material.

The CDR3 spans 17 residues. Germline CDR1 and CDR2: MGHDK and SYGVNS. V shed 1 base and J shed 0 bases, with 13 bases lying between them. Authors' analysis steps: The authors estimated nucleated cell counts from reference gene primer amplification. Assay used: immunoSEQ multiplex PCR; TCRdb lists only in-frame clones, some missing. The DNA gave D and trimming, while V, J and clone size come from that table. The sample contains 430,000 or so clones, roughly 90% of which appear only once. V and J are TRBV25-1 and TRBJ1-3, with D uncertain. Sequencing input: peripheral blood. This receptor was taken from a man aged 18 to 29 with COVID-19, enrolled during active disease. In nucleotides, the CDR3 is TGTGCCAGCAGTGAATTTTTCACTTCAAGCTCTGGAAACACCATATATTTT. Its protein is CASSEFFTSSSGNTIYF.